This T cell receptor beta chain was retrieved from a study of cytomegalovirus exposure and HLA in healthy donors. The donors formed part of the roughly 120-subject validation cohort, distinct from the roughly 700-subject first cohort. This clone was seen a handful of times. Its antigen is undetermined. Germline CDR1 ENHRY, CDR2 SYGVKD. The V gene end was trimmed by 8 bases and the J gene end by 0 bases; junction bases not matched to a gene: 6. The length of the CDR3 is 14 residues. Repertoires were generated with immunoSEQ multiplex PCR, while TCRdb's copy carries only in-frame clones and drops some. The repertoire consists of approximately 220,000 clones, with around nine tenths occurring once and the leading ten covering about 3%. The study, taken as a whole, reports: In the 130 or so validation repertoires, approximately 94% of cluster scores exceeded 0, per a later analysis.

The clonotype was recovered from a man between 18 and 35 years old in good health and CMV-seronegative. What was sequenced was PBMCs. This chain links TRBV10-3 with TRBJ2-5, with 7 bases that match TRBD2. CDR3 nucleotide sequence: TGTGCCATCGGGGTCGGGGGGAACCAAGAGACCCAGTACTTC. Its protein product is CAIGVGGNQETQYF.